This entry features one TCR beta chain sequence. What it recognizes is unknown. The source of the sample is a study of T cell responses to AZD1222 COVID-19 vaccine. Study observations and caveats: Within unmutated variant regions lay the reported targets of nearly half of spike-specific TCRs.

Sequencing was performed with immunoSEQ multiplex PCR; in TCRdb, only in-frame clones are kept and a portion is missing. The sample has around 130,000 clones; roughly 85% are singletons. The V gene lost 0 bases and the J gene lost 6 bases, with 12 bases spanning the gap. Germline assignment: CDR1 LNHDA and CDR2 SQIVND (reference sequence). The CDR3 totals 15 residues. The rearrangement uses TRBV19 and TRBJ1-5; D may be TRBD1 (5 bases). This material consisted of peripheral blood, taken on day 0 of AZD1222 vaccination. This receptor was taken from an adult in good health. The CDR3: CASSIDGALGQPQHF. In DNA, the CDR3 is TGTGCCAGTAGTATAGATGGGGCGTTAGGTCAGCCCCAGCATTTT.